This T cell receptor beta chain emerged from a study of shared clonotypes between healthy human individuals. On the study more broadly: Per donor, CD8 memory used one plate, CD8 naive used two, CD4 memory used three and CD4 naive used three.

Assay: immunoSEQ multiplex PCR; the TCRdb copy retains only in-frame clones and omits some. The sample includes some 2 million clones, approximately 95% of them seen just once. General observations from the study: The rarefaction results pointed to incomplete sorted-subset sequencing despite large depth.

Naivety among CD8 cells was defined by CD45RO negativity and positive CCR7 selection, thereby excluding terminally differentiated effector memory CD45RA+ cells. Germline loops: CDR1 SGHNT, CDR2 YYREEE (reference sequence). V lost 4 bases and J lost 1; bases outside the gene matches: 7. This CDR3 contains 15 residues. Details on this clone: Its matching antigen is unknown. The same CDR3 also results from other DNA sequences found in this sample.

The receptor was isolated from a man aged 18 to 29 in good health. The sequencing input was naive CD8+ T cells sorted from blood. The rearrangement uses TRBV5-4 and TRBJ2-7; 8 positions match TRBD1. The CDR3, as DNA: TGTGCCAGCAGCCCCGGACAGGGACAATCCTACGAGCAGTACTTC. It codes for CASSPGQGQSYEQYF.